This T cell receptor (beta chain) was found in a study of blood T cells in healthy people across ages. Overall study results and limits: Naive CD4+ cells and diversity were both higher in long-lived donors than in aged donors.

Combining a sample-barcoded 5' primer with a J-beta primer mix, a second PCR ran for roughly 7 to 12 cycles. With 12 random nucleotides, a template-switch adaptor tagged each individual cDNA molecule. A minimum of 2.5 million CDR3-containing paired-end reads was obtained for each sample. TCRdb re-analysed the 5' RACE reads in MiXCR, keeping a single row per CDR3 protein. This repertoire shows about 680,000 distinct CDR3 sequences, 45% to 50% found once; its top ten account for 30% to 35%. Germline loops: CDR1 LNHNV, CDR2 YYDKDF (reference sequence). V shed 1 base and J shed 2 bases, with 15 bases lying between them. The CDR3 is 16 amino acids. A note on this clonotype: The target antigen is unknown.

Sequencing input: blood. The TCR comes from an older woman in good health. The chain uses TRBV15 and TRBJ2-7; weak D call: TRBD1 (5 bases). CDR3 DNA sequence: TGTGCCACCAGCAGAGCAGGGCAGGGTGGCACCTACGAGCAGTACTTC. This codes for CATSRAGQGGTYEQYF.